Below are 9 T cell receptor beta chains sequenced from a single sample in a study of T cell responses to AZD1222 COVID-19 vaccine. Method: immunoSEQ multiplex PCR; TCRdb's copy keeps in-frame clones and lacks some. The sample contains some 120,000 clones, about 90% of which appear only once. The sequencing used peripheral blood, collected on day 0 of AZD1222 vaccination. The receptors derive from an adult in good health.

This chain uses TRBV12-2 with TRBJ2-1; the table's D call, TRBD2, was not checked against the DNA. TRBV12-2 is a known pseudogene. This CDR3 spans 18 amino acids. The CDR3 spells CASRLDHPRLEAYNEQFF. In nucleotides, the CDR3 is TGTGCAAGTCGCTTAGATCATCCAAGGCTTGAGGCCTACAATGAGCAGTTCTTC.

The J gene is TRBJ1-1, the V gene TRBV30; D remains unclear. The CDR3 is 13 residues long. Between the trimmed V and J ends, which lost 3 bases and 0 bases, there was a span of 8 bases. Germline V gives CDR1 GTSNPN, CDR2 SVGIG (reference sequence). The CDR3 region has the DNA TGTGCCTGGAGCCGGGCTCTGAACACTGAAGCTTTCTTT. It is translated as CAWSRALNTEAFF.

This clone was recorded a few times. The chain links TRBV12-3 or TRBV12-4 to TRBJ1-4; 7 bases agree with TRBD1. J was trimmed by 8 bases and V by 5 bases; bases with no gene match: 5. The CDR3 has 13 residues. The CDR3 DNA is TGTGCCAGCAGTCCCCGCAGGGGGGAAAAACTGTTTTTT. It codes for CASSPRRGEKLFF.

As to this clone: Other DNA sequences from this sample encode an identical CDR3 as well. The chain couples TRBV4-2 to TRBJ1-5; no clear D gene. Germline assignment: CDR1 LGHNA and CDR2 YNFKEQ. Trimming took off 0 bases at V and 0 bases at J, with 15 bases between the two ends. The CDR3 contains 18 residues. The CDR3 reads CASSQEGGQPYSNQPQHF. CDR3 sequence (DNA): TGTGCCAGCAGCCAAGAAGGCGGGCAGCCATATAGCAATCAGCCCCAGCATTTT.

V is TRBV5-1 and J is TRBJ2-1; no firm D call. This CDR3 comprises 15 residues. V was shortened by 0 bases and J by 0 bases, with 7 bases between the two germline ends. The germline CDR1 and CDR2 sequences are SGHRS and YFSETQ. CDR3 nucleotides: TGCGCCAGCAGCTTGGATATGGTCTCCTACAATGAGCAGTTCTTC. Translated, it gives CASSLDMVSYNEQFF.

The chain recombines TRBV7-2 with TRBJ2-1; D is undetermined. Germline V CDR1 and CDR2: SGHTA, FQGNSA. V was clipped by 3 bases and J by 2 bases, with 8 bases between them. This CDR3 has 14 residues. CDR3 sequence reads: CASSFGVTYNEQFF. CDR3 sequence (DNA): TGTGCCAGCAGCTTTGGGGTGACCTACAATGAGCAGTTCTTC.

The chain couples TRBV10-1 to TRBJ1-5, with D possibly matching TRBD1 (5 bases). Looked up from germline, CDR1 is WNHNN and CDR2 is SYGVQD (reference sequence). Trimming pared 3 bases from V and 7 bases from J, leaving 7 bases between. This CDR3 is 12 amino acids long. The CDR3 spells CASSDEGQPQHF. The CDR3 DNA reads as TGCGCCAGCAGTGATGAGGGGCAGCCCCAGCATTTT.

V gene TRBV21-1 combines with J gene TRBJ2-1; the table's D call, TRBD2, was not checked against the DNA. TRBV21-1 is a known pseudogene. The CDR3 has 14 residues. The CDR3 bases are TGTGCCAGCAGCCGGGACTCCCAATACGGTGAGCAGTTCTTC. Amino acid sequence: CASSRDSQYGEQFF.

The genes are TRBV3-1 (or the pseudogene TRBV3-2) and TRBJ1-1; D might be TRBD1 (6 bases). Germline values: CDR1 LGHDT, CDR2 YNNKEL (reference sequence). The length of the CDR3 is 15 residues. With 5 bases removed from V and 5 bases from J, the gap between germline ends came to 18 bases. CDR3 sequence (DNA): TGTGCCAGCAGCAATTTATGGGGGGGCAGGACTGAAGCTTTCTTT. It specifies CASSNLWGGRTEAFF.